This is a list of T cell receptor beta chains from one sample in a study of cytomegalovirus exposure and HLA in healthy donors. Only in-frame clones appear in the TCRdb table, and some are missing; sequencing was by immunoSEQ multiplex PCR. The sample holds around 110,000 clones, about 87% seen once. The source material was PBMCs. All receptors come from a woman aged 18 to 35 in good health and CMV-seropositive. Each CDR3 is given with its conserved first and last residue. The D gene is left open where the match is weak. Expanded clones are given a class, and other clones once, few, many or no size at all.

V: TRBV7-2
size: .
D: TRBD2
J: TRBJ2-1
DNA: TGTGCCAGCAGCTTAGTCCTAGCGGGGGCCTCCTACAATGAGCAGTTCTTC
CDR3: CASSLVLAGASYNEQFF

V: TRBV6-4
size: .
D: .
J: TRBJ1-1
DNA: TGTGCCAGCGGGCAGGTTGACACTGAAGCTTTCTTT
CDR3: CASGQVDTEAFF

V: TRBV2
size: .
D: TRBD2
J: TRBJ2-1
DNA: TGTGCCAGCAGTGATAGGACTAGCGGGGCTAATGACAATGAGCAGTTCTTC
CDR3: CASSDRTSGANDNEQFF

V: TRBV6-1
size: .
D: .
J: TRBJ2-1
DNA: TGTGCCAGCAGTTCTACCCCCTTCTTC
CDR3: CASSSTPFF

V: TRBV7-2
size: .
D: TRBD1
J: TRBJ1-5
DNA: TGTGCCAGCAGCCGTACAGGGGTCCAGCCCCAGCATTTT
CDR3: CASSRTGVQPQHF

V: TRBV6-6
size: .
D: .
J: TRBJ1-4
DNA: TGTGCCAGCAGTTACTCGACAGGCCGAAATGAAAAACTGTTTTTT
CDR3: CASSYSTGRNEKLFF

V: TRBV11-3
size: .
D: TRBD2
J: TRBJ2-7
DNA: TGTGCCAGCAGCTTAGAGAAAGGCGGGGGTTCCTACGAGCAGTACTTC
CDR3: CASSLEKGGGSYEQYF

V: TRBV4-1
size: .
D: .
J: TRBJ2-1
DNA: TGCGCCAGCAGCTCAAAGGGGGGGACCTACAATGAGCAGTTCTTC
CDR3: CASSSKGGTYNEQFF

V: TRBV28
size: .
D: TRBD1
J: TRBJ2-7
DNA: TGTGCCAGCAGACGTCTGGGACAGGGGGCCTACGAGCAGTACTTC
CDR3: CASRRLGQGAYEQYF

V: TRBV6-1
size: .
D: TRBD1
J: TRBJ2-7
DNA: TGTGCCAGCAGCAGACAGGGTCGCTACTACGAGCAGTACTTC
CDR3: CASSRQGRYYEQYF

V: TRBV4-2
size: .
D: TRBD2
J: TRBJ2-3
DNA: TGTGCCAGCAGCCAAGAATTTGCGGGGGGGCCGAAAGATACGCAGTATTTT
CDR3: CASSQEFAGGPKDTQYF

V: TRBV4-3
size: .
D: TRBD1
J: TRBJ1-6
DNA: TGCGCCAGCAGCCAAGTATCGGGACAGTATAATTCACCCCTCCACTTT
CDR3: CASSQVSGQYNSPLHF

V: TRBV28
size: .
D: .
J: TRBJ2-7
DNA: TGTGCCAGCAGTTTGCAGGTCCCCTACGAGCAGTACTTC
CDR3: CASSLQVPYEQYF

V: TRBV5-1
size: .
D: TRBD1
J: TRBJ1-2
DNA: TGCGCCAGCAGCTTGAACAGGGGTAACTATGGCTACACCTTC
CDR3: CASSLNRGNYGYTF

V: TRBV7-9
size: .
D: .
J: TRBJ2-1
DNA: TGTGCCAGCAGCTTAGGGCGGGACAATGAGCAGTTCTTC
CDR3: CASSLGRDNEQFF

V: TRBV4-1
size: .
D: .
J: TRBJ2-1
DNA: TGCGCCAGCAGCGCGGGATCAAACAATGAGCAGTTCTTC
CDR3: CASSAGSNNEQFF

V: TRBV19
size: .
D: TRBD1
J: TRBJ2-2
DNA: TGTGCCAGTAGTTCGCGGACAGGGGCGCTGGGGATTGCCGGGGAGCTGTTTTTT
CDR3: CASSSRTGALGIAGELFF

V: TRBV4-2
size: few
D: TRBD1
J: TRBJ1-3
DNA: TGTGCCAGCAGCCAAGCCGACAGGGGCTCTGGAAACACCATATATTTT
CDR3: CASSQADRGSGNTIYF

V: TRBV18
size: .
D: .
J: TRBJ2-7
DNA: TGTGCCAGCTCCATGGGGTATTCGGAGGACGAGCAGTACTTC
CDR3: CASSMGYSEDEQYF

V: TRBV28
size: .
D: .
J: TRBJ2-2
DNA: TGTGCCAGCGAACAACGACGGGTAACGAACACCGGGGAGCTGTTTTTT
CDR3: CASEQRRVTNTGELFF

V: TRBV28
size: once
D: .
J: TRBJ2-3
DNA: TGTGCCAGCAAGGGAGAAGCACCAGATACGCAGTATTTT
CDR3: CASKGEAPDTQYF

V: TRBV28
size: .
D: .
J: TRBJ1-5
DNA: TGTGCCAGCAACCAATACCAGGGCATCAATCAGCCCCAGCATTTT
CDR3: CASNQYQGINQPQHF

V: TRBV6-5
size: .
D: TRBD1
J: TRBJ2-5
DNA: TGTGCCAGCAGCGCCCCGGGACAGAGAGAGACCCAGTACTTC
CDR3: CASSAPGQRETQYF

V: TRBV4-1
size: .
D: .
J: TRBJ2-7
DNA: TGCGCCAGCAGCCATGGGAAGGACACCTACGAGCAGTACTTC
CDR3: CASSHGKDTYEQYF

V: TRBV14
size: .
D: TRBD2
J: TRBJ2-1
DNA: TGTGCCAGCAGCCACCTAGCGGGGTCCAATGAGCAGTTCTTC
CDR3: CASSHLAGSNEQFF

V: TRBV7-8
size: .
D: TRBD1
J: TRBJ2-2
DNA: TGTGCCAGCAGCTTACGGACAGGCTCCCCCGGGGAGCTGTTTTTT
CDR3: CASSLRTGSPGELFF

V: TRBV5-8
size: .
D: TRBD2
J: TRBJ2-3
DNA: TGTGCCAGCGACTACGCCCGGAGCGGGATTTTACGCACAGATACGCAGTATTTT
CDR3: CASDYARSGILRTDTQYF

V: TRBV28
size: .
D: .
J: TRBJ1-2
DNA: TGTGCCAGCAGTTGGAGTTATGGCTACACCTTC
CDR3: CASSWSYGYTF

V: TRBV5-6
size: .
D: .
J: TRBJ1-1
DNA: TGTGCCAGCAGCTTTCCCAGGGCGGGAACTGAAGCTTTCTTT
CDR3: CASSFPRAGTEAFF

V: TRBV10-1
size: .
D: .
J: TRBJ1-1
DNA: TGCGCCAGCAGTGATCGGGGATGGGCTGAAGCTTTCTTT
CDR3: CASSDRGWAEAFF

V: TRBV15
size: once
D: .
J: TRBJ2-1
DNA: TGTGCCACAACAAACCCTAGCTCCTACAATGAGCAGTTCTTC
CDR3: CATTNPSSYNEQFF

V: TRBV2
size: .
D: TRBD1
J: TRBJ2-5
DNA: TGTGCCAGCAGGCCCGGGACAGGGGGAAAAGAGACCCAGTACTTC
CDR3: CASRPGTGGKETQYF

V: TRBV5-6
size: .
D: TRBD2
J: TRBJ2-5
DNA: TGTGCCAGCAGCAGAGGGAGGGCCGAAGAGACCCAGTACTTC
CDR3: CASSRGRAEETQYF

V: TRBV7-6
size: .
D: TRBD2
J: TRBJ2-2
DNA: TGTGCCAGCAGCTTAGCGGGGGGACTATACACCGGGGAGCTGTTTTTT
CDR3: CASSLAGGLYTGELFF

V: TRBV18
size: .
D: .
J: TRBJ2-3
DNA: TGTGCCAGCTCACCCTTCGAGGTTACCACAGATACGCAGTATTTT
CDR3: CASSPFEVTTDTQYF

V: TRBV10-3
size: once
D: TRBD1
J: TRBJ2-7
DNA: TGTGCCATCAGTGAGGCACGGACAGGAAACGAGCAGTACTTC
CDR3: CAISEARTGNEQYF

V: TRBV11-2
size: .
D: .
J: TRBJ1-4
DNA: TGTGCCAGCAGCTTAGGGACTGGGGGCCCTAATGAAAAACTGTTTTTT
CDR3: CASSLGTGGPNEKLFF

V: TRBV28
size: .
D: .
J: TRBJ2-1
DNA: TGTGCCAGCAGTTCGATCGGGGTGAATGAGCAGTTCTTC
CDR3: CASSSIGVNEQFF

V: TRBV25-1
size: .
D: .
J: TRBJ1-1
DNA: TGTGCCAGCAGTGAATTGGGGACACCCTCGAACACTGAAGCTTTCTTT
CDR3: CASSELGTPSNTEAFF

V: TRBV18
size: .
D: TRBD2
J: TRBJ2-5
DNA: TGTGCCAGCTCACCAACGTCGGGACTAGCGGGGGGGCGAGAGACCCAGTACTTC
CDR3: CASSPTSGLAGGRETQYF

V: TRBV5-8
size: .
D: .
J: TRBJ1-3
DNA: TGTGCCAGCAGCTGGGAGTATCCAACTGGAAACACCATATATTTT
CDR3: CASSWEYPTGNTIYF

V: TRBV7-2
size: .
D: .
J: TRBJ2-2
DNA: TGTGCCAGCAGCCTCAGGGTTGGGGAGCTGTTTTTT
CDR3: CASSLRVGELFF

V: TRBV28
size: .
D: .
J: TRBJ1-2
DNA: TGTGCCAGCAGCTACCGGGGAGGGCGCTATGGCTACACCTTC
CDR3: CASSYRGGRYGYTF

V: TRBV4-3
size: .
D: .
J: TRBJ1-4
DNA: TGCGCCAGCAGCCAAGTGGCACAAACGAATGAAAAACTGTTTTTT
CDR3: CASSQVAQTNEKLFF

V: TRBV5-4
size: .
D: .
J: TRBJ1-1
DNA: TGTGCCAGCAGCTCGGACAGCGACATGAACACTGAAGCTTTCTTT
CDR3: CASSSDSDMNTEAFF

V: TRBV5-4
size: few
D: .
J: TRBJ1-2
DNA: TGTGCCAGCAGCCCCCACACAGAGCAAGGTGGCTACACCTTC
CDR3: CASSPHTEQGGYTF

V: TRBV2
size: once
D: TRBD1
J: TRBJ2-2
DNA: TGTGCCAGCAGACGAACAGGGGAAAACACCGGGGAGCTGTTTTTT
CDR3: CASRRTGENTGELFF

V: TRBV28
size: .
D: .
J: TRBJ1-5
DNA: TGTGCCAGCAGTTTTGGAACAGGAGATCAGCCCCAGCATTTT
CDR3: CASSFGTGDQPQHF

V: TRBV14
size: .
D: .
J: TRBJ1-1
DNA: TGTGCCAGCAGCCCTGGTTGGGGGAGGGGGACTGAAGCTTTCTTT
CDR3: CASSPGWGRGTEAFF

V: TRBV5-6
size: .
D: TRBD2
J: TRBJ2-1
DNA: TGTGCCAGCAGCGGCGGGGCTAAGGCGGGGGGGCCCAATGAGCAGTTCTTC
CDR3: CASSGGAKAGGPNEQFF

V: TRBV10-1
size: .
D: .
J: TRBJ2-1
DNA: TGCGCCAGCAGTGAGTCTGGCCACTACAATGAGCAGTTCTTC
CDR3: CASSESGHYNEQFF